Each of the 2 T cell receptor beta chains below was sequenced from the same sample in a study of vaccination and CD4 T cells after COVID-19. Treatment: approximately 10-day PBMC culture with coronavirus spike peptide pools or control peptides (ViraFEST assay). Cultured CD4+ T-cell DNA underwent Oncomine TCR Beta short-read sequencing. TCRdb used MiXCR to reprocess the PCR reads, holding one entry per CDR3 protein. This sample has about 26,000 distinct CDR3 sequences; 64% occur once, and the top ten carry about 5%. These receptors have no known antigen. Input material: CD4+ T cells from blood, cultured in vitro. The origin of the receptors is a human donor who had recovered from COVID-19.

A single count supports this clonotype. The genes are TRBV29-1 and TRBJ1-5; no definite D call. CDR3 length: 14 residues. V was shortened by 5 bases and J by 0 bases, with 11 bases between the two germline ends. Germline values: CDR1 SQVTM, CDR2 ANQGSEA. This chain's CDR3 is CSVLDWGSNQPQHF. The DNA of the CDR3 is TGCAGCGTTCTCGATTGGGGTAGCAATCAGCCCCAGCATTTT. The full variable domain, rest sourced from reference TRBV29-1 and TRBJ1-5, is SAVISQKPSRDICQRGTSLTIQCQVDSQVTMMFWYRQQPGQSLTLIATANQGSEATYESGFVIDKFPISRPNLTFSTLTVSNMSPEDSSIYLCSVLDWGSNQPQHFGDGTRLSIL.

The chain links TRBV2 to TRBJ1-1, with D unclear. Trimming stripped 6 bases from V and 0 bases from J, with 8 bases between. CDR1 and CDR2 from the germline V gene are SNHLY and FYNNEI. This CDR3 region has 13 residues. This CDR3 is CASREELNTEAFF. The DNA of the CDR3 is TGTGCCAGCAGGGAGGAATTGAACACTGAAGCTTTCTTT.